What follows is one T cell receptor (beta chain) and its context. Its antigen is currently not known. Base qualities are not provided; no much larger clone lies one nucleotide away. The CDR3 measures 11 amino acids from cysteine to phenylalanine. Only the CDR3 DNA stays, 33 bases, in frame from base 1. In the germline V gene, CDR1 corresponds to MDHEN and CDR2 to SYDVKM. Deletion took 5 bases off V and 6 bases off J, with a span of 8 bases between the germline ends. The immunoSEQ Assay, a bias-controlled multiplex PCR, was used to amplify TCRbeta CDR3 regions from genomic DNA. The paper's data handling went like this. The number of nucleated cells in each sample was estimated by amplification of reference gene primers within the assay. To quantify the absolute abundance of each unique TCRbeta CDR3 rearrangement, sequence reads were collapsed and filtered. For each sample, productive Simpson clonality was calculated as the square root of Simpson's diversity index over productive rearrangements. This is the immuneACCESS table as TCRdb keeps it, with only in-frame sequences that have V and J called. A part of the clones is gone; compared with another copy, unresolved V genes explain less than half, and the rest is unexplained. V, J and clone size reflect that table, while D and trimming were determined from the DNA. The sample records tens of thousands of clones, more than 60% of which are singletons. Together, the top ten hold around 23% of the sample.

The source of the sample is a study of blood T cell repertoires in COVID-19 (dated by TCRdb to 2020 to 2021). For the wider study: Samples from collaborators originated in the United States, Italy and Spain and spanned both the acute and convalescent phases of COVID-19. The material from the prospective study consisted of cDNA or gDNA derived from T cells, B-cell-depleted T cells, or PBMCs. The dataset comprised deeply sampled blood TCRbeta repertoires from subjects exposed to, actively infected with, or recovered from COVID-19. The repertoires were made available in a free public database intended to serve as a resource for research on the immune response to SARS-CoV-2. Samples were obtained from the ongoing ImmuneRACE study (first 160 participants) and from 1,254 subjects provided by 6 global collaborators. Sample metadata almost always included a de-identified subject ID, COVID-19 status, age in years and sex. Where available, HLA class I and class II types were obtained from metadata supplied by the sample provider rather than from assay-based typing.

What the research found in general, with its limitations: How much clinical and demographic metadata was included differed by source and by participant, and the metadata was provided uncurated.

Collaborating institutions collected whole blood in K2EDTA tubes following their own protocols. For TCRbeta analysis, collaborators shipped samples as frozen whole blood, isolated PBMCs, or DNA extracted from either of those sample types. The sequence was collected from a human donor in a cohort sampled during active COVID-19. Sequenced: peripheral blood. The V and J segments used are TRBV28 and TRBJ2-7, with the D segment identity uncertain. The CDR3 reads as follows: CASSLDFEQYF. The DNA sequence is TGTGCCAGCAGTCTCGACTTCGAGCAGTACTTC.